Presented here are 3 T cell receptor beta chains from one specimen sequenced in a study of shared clonotypes between healthy human individuals. The assay was immunoSEQ multiplex PCR, and TCRdb's table has in-frame clones only and misses some. The table shows about 960,000 clones, with roughly 72% occurring only once. Sequencing was performed on memory CD4+ T cells sorted from blood. Subset noted: CD45RA-negative fraction. All receptors come from a man younger than 30 in good health.

The chain employs TRBV5-4 and TRBJ2-3; perhaps TRBD2 as D (7 bases). The CDR3 runs 14 residues. The germline gives CDR1 SGHNT, CDR2 YYREEE (reference sequence). V dropped 1 base and J dropped 4 bases, with 10 bases sitting between them. The CDR3 loop is CASSLRGAPDTQYF. In nucleotides, the CDR3 is TGTGCCAGCAGCTTGCGGGGGGCCCCAGATACGCAGTATTTT. The full variable domain, in which reference TRBV5-4 and TRBJ2-3 provide the parts outside the CDR3, is ETGVTQSPTHLIKTRGQQVTLRCSSQSGHNTVSWYQQALGQGPQFIFQYYREEENGRGNFPPRFSGLQFPNYSSELNVNALELDDSALYLCASSLRGAPDTQYFGPGTRLTVL.

This chain links TRBV5-1 with TRBJ2-3; 11 positions match TRBD2. With V trimmed by 2 bases and J by 2 bases, 4 bases remained unmatched. CDR3 length equals 16 residues. Germline V gives CDR1 SGHRS, CDR2 YFSETQ. CDR3 coding DNA: TGCGCCAGCAGCTTTTTGACTAGCGGGGACACAGATACGCAGTATTTT. This sequence encodes CASSFLTSGDTDTQYF.

CDR3 coding DNA: TGCGCCAGCAGCCAAGGGAGCGGGGGGGACAATGAGCAGTTCTTC. The encoded protein is CASSQGSGGDNEQFF. The gene calls are TRBV4-1 and TRBJ2-1, with 10 bases that match TRBD2. Germline CDR1 reads MGHRA; CDR2 reads YSYEKL. CDR3 length equals 15 residues. V lost 1 base to trimming and J lost 5 bases; unmatched junction nucleotides: 2.